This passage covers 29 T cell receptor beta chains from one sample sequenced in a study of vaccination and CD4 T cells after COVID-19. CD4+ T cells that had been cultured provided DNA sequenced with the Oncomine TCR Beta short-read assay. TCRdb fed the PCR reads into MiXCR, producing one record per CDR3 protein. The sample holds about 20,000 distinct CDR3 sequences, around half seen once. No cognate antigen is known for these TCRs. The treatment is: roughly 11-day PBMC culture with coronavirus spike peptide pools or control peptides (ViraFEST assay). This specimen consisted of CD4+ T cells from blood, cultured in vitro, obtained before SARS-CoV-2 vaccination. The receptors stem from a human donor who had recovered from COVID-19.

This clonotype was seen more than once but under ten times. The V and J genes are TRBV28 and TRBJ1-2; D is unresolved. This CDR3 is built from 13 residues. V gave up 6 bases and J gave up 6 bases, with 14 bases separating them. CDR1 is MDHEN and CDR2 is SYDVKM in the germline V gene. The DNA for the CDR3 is TGTGCCAGCAGGTTCGGACCGCAGAATGGCTACACCTTC. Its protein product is CASRFGPQNGYTF.

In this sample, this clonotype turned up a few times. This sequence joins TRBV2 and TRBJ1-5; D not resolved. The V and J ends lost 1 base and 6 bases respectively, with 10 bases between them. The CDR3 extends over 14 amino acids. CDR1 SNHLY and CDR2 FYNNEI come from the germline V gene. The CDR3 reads CASSEVGRVQPQHF. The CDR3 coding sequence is TGTGCCAGCAGTGAAGTGGGGAGGGTTCAGCCCCAGCATTTT.

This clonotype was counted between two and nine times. In nucleotides, the CDR3 is TGTGCCAGCAGCTTACAACGAACCCTGAACACTGAAGCTTTCTTT. This encodes CASSLQRTLNTEAFF. The genes are TRBV11-3 and TRBJ1-1, with D unresolved. This CDR3 has 15 residues. Germline assignment: CDR1 SGHNT and CDR2 YENEEA. Between the trimmed V and J ends, which lost 2 bases and 0 bases, there was a span of 10 bases.

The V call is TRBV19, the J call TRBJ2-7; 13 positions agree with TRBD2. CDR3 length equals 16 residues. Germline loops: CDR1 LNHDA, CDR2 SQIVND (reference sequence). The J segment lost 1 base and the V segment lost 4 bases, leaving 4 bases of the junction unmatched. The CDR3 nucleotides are TGTGCCAGTAGTACGCGGACTAGCGGGAGATCCTACGAGCAGTACTTC. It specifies CASSTRTSGRSYEQYF.

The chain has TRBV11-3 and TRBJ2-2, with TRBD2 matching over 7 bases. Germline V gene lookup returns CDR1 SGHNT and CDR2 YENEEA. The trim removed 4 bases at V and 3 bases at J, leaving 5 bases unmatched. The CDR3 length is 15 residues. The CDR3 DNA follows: TGTGCCAGCAGCTCCACTAGCGTTGACACCGGGGAGCTGTTTTTT. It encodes CASSSTSVDTGELFF.

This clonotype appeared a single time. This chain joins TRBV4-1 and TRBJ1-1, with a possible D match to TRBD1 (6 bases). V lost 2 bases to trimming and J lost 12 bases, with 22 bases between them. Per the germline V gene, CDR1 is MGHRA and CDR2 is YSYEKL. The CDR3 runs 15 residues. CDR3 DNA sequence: TGCGCCAGCAGCCAACACGCGGGGGGGGCTCTGAGGTCTTTCTTT. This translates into CASSQHAGGALRSFF.

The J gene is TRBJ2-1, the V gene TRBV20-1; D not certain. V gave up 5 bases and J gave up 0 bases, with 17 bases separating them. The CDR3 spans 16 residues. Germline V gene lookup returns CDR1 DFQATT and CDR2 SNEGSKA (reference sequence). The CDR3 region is CSALGFAVSSYNEQFF. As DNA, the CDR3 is TGCAGTGCTCTCGGGTTTGCGGTAAGCTCCTACAATGAGCAGTTCTTC.

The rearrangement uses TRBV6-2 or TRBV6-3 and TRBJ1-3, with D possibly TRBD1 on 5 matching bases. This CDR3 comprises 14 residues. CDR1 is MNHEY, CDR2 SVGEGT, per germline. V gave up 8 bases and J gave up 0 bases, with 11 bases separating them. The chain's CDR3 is CASLKGDSGNTIYF. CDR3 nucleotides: TGTGCCAGCTTGAAAGGGGACTCTGGAAACACCATATATTTT.

The CDR3 DNA sequence: TGTGCCAGTAGCCTACAGGGTAGCACTGAAGCTTTCTTT. This translates into CASSLQGSTEAFF. The chain carries TRBV19 and TRBJ1-1; possibly TRBD1 for D (6 bases). This CDR3 is 13 amino acids long. Per germline, CDR1 LNHDA and CDR2 SQIVND (reference sequence). V was trimmed by 6 bases and J by 4 bases, leaving 12 bases between them.

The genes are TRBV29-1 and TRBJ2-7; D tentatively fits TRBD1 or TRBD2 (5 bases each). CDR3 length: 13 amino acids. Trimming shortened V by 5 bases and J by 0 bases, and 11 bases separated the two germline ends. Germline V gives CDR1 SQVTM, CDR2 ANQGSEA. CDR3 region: CSVWDDASYEQYF. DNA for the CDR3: TGCAGCGTTTGGGACGACGCCTCCTACGAGCAGTACTTC.

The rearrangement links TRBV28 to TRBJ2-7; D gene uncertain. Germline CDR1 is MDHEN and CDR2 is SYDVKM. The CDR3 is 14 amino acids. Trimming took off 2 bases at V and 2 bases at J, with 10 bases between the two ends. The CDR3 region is CASSLAVKTYEQYF. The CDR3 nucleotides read TGTGCCAGCAGTTTAGCGGTTAAGACCTACGAGCAGTACTTC.

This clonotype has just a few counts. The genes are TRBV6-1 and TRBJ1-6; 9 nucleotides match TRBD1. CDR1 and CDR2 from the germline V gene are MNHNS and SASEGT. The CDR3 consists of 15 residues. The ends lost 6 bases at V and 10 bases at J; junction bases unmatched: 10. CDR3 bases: TGTGCCAGCAGACTACCGGGACAGGGTCAATCACCCCTCCACTTT. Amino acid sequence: CASRLPGQGQSPLHF.

For the CDR3, the DNA is TGTGCCAGCAGTCCCCCGACAGGGGGGAACACTGAAGCTTTCTTT. This sequence encodes CASSPPTGGNTEAFF. The rearrangement uses TRBV28 and TRBJ1-1; 9 bases fit TRBD1. This CDR3 comprises 15 residues. The V gene end was trimmed by 5 bases and the J gene end by 1 base; junction bases not matched to a gene: 5. Germline V gene lookup returns CDR1 MDHEN and CDR2 SYDVKM. The full variable domain, with the rest looked up from reference TRBV28 and TRBJ1-1, is DVKVTQSSRYLVKRTGEKVFLECVQDMDHENMFWYRQDPGLGLRLIYFSYDVKMKEKGDIPEGYSVSREKKERFSLILESASTNQTSMYLCASSPPTGGNTEAFFGQGTRLTVV.

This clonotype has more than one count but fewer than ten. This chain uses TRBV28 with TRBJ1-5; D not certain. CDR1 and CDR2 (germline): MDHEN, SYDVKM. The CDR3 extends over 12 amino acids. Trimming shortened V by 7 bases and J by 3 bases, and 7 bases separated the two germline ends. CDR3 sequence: CASNPPNQPQHF. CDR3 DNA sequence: TGTGCCAGCAACCCCCCCAATCAGCCCCAGCATTTT.

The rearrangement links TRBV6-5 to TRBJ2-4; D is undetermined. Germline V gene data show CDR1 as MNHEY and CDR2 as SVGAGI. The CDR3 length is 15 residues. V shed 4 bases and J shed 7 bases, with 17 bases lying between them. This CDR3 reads CASSSGAGPANIQYF. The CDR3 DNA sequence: TGTGCCAGCAGTTCCGGCGCCGGGCCTGCGAACATTCAGTACTTC.

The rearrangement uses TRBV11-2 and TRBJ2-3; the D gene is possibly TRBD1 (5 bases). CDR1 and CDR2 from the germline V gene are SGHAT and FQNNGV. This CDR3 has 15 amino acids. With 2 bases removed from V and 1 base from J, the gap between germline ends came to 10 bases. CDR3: CASSLSRAGTDTQYF. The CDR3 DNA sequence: TGTGCCAGCAGCTTATCCAGGGCTGGCACAGATACGCAGTATTTT.

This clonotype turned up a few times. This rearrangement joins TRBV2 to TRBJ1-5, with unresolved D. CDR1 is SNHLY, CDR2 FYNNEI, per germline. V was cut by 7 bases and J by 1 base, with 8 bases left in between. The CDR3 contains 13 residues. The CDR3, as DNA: TGTGCCAGCAATACCTGGAGCAATCAGCCCCAGCATTTT. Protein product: CASNTWSNQPQHF.

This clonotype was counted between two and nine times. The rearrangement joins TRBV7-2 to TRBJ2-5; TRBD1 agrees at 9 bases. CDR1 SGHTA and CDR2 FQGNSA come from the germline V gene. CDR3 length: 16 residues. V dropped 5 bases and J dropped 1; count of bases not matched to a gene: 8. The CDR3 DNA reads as TGTGCCAGCAGCCGCCAGAGGGGACAGGGCCAAGAGACCCAGTACTTC. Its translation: CASSRQRGQGQETQYF.

The CDR3, as DNA: TGTGCCTGGACCAGGGACCGGAACAATGAGCAGTTCTTC. Protein product: CAWTRDRNNEQFF. The chain employs TRBV30 and TRBJ2-1, with D perhaps TRBD1 or TRBD2 (5 bases each). Trimming stripped 4 bases from V and 5 bases from J, with 12 bases between. The CDR3 is 13 amino acids. Germline V gives CDR1 GTSNPN, CDR2 SVGIG (reference sequence).

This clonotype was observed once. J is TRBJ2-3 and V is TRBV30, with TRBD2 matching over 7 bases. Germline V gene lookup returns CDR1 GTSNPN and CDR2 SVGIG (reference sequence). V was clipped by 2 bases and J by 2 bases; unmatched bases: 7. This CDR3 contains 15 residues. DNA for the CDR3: TGTGCCTGGAGTCCTCTGGGGGGGTTCACAGATACGCAGTATTTT. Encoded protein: CAWSPLGGFTDTQYF.

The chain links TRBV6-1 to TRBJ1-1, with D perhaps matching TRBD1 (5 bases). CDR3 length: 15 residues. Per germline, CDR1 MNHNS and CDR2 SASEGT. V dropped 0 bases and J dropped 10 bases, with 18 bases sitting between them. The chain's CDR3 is CASSEAHQGAGRAFF. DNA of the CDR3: TGTGCCAGCAGTGAAGCCCACCAGGGAGCAGGAAGAGCTTTCTTT.

Written as DNA, the CDR3 is TGTGCCAGCAAGCACCGGGACACGCCAAATCAGCCCCAGCATTTT. This translates into CASKHRDTPNQPQHF. The chain links TRBV6-1 to TRBJ1-5, with D maybe TRBD1 (6 bases). Germline loops: CDR1 MNHNS, CDR2 SASEGT. CDR3 length equals 15 residues. V lost 7 bases to trimming and J lost 4 bases, with 17 bases between them.

Written as DNA, the CDR3 is TGTGCCAGCAGCGGGACAGGGTATTCACCCCTCCACTTT. As protein: CASSGTGYSPLHF. The V gene is TRBV11-2, the J gene TRBJ1-6, with 9 bases that match TRBD1. Germline V gene data show CDR1 as SGHAT and CDR2 as FQNNGV. The length of the CDR3 is 13 residues. V dropped 5 bases and J dropped 8; count of bases not matched to a gene: 1.

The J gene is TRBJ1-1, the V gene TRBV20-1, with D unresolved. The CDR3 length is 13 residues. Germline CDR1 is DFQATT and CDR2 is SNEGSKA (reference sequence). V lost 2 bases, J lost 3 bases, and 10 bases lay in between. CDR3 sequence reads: CSARPQADTEAFF. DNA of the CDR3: TGCAGTGCTAGACCACAAGCGGACACTGAAGCTTTCTTT.

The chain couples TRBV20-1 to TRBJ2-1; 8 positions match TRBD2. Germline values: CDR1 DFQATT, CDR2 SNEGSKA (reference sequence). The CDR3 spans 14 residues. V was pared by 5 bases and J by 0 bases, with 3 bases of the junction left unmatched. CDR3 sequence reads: CSARLARSYNEQFF. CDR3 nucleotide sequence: TGCAGTGCTCGACTAGCGCGCTCCTACAATGAGCAGTTCTTC.

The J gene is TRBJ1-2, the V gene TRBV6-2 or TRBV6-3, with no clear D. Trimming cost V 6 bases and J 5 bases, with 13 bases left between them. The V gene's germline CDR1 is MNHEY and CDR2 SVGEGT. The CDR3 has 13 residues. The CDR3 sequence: CASRPTAVYGYTF. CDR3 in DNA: TGTGCCAGCAGACCCACAGCGGTATATGGCTACACCTTC.

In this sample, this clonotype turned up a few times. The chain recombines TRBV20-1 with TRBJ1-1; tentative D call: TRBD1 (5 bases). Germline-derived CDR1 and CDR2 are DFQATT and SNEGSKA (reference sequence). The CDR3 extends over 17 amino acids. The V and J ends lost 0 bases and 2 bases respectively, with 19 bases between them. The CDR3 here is CSARDSLRTRANTEAFF. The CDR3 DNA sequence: TGCAGTGCTAGAGATTCCCTCAGGACAAGGGCTAACACTGAAGCTTTCTTT.

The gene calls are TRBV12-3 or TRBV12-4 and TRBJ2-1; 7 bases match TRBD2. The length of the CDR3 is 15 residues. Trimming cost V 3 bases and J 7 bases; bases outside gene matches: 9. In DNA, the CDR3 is TGTGCCAGCAGTTTGGGTGGGAGGGCCACGAATGAGCAGTTCTTC. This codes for CASSLGGRATNEQFF.

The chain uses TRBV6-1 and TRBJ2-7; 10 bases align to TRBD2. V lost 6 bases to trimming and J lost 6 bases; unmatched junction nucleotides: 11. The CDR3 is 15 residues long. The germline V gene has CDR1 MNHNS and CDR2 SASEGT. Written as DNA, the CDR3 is TGTGCCAGCAGCCCTCAGCGGGGGGGCCGTTCCGAGCAGTACTTC. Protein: CASSPQRGGRSEQYF.